A single sample gave rise to the 25 T cell receptor beta chains below, sequenced in a study of a mutant IDH1 vaccine in newly diagnosed glioma. The protocol was immunoSEQ multiplex PCR, while the TCRdb copy is restricted to in-frame clones and leaves out a portion. The repertoire consists of 39,000 or so clones, with 70% to 80% occurring once and the leading ten covering around 6%. Time point denoted: week 5, during vaccination. Vaccinated patients received 300 ug of mutant IDH1 20-mer peptide per dose, with topical imiquimod. No cognate antigen is known for these TCRs. Material: PBMCs, obtained from a glioma patient whose treatment included an IDH1 peptide vaccine. The receptors originated from a middle-aged man with glioma.

This chain uses TRBV6-6 with TRBJ2-1; TRBD2 matches at 9 bases. From germline, CDR1 is MNHNY and CDR2 SVGAGI (reference sequence). CDR3 size: 15 residues. The J segment lost 5 bases and the V segment lost 2 bases, leaving 4 bases of the junction unmatched. The CDR3 DNA follows: TGTGCCAGCAGTTACCTAGCGGGGACACACAATGAGCAGTTCTTC. Amino acids: CASSYLAGTHNEQFF.

In its sample, this clone was seen a few times. The chain combines TRBV5-1 with TRBJ1-3; D perhaps matches TRBD1 (5 bases). Germline CDR1 SGHRS, CDR2 YFSETQ. The V gene lost 0 bases and the J gene lost 8 bases, with 12 bases spanning the gap. This CDR3 has 14 amino acids. This chain's CDR3 is CASSLAGRDDTIYF. The DNA of the CDR3 is TGCGCCAGCAGCTTGGCCGGCAGGGATGACACCATATATTTT.

The V gene is TRBV5-1, the J gene TRBJ1-1, with D tentatively TRBD1 (6 bases). The CDR3 extends over 14 amino acids. Germline-derived CDR1 and CDR2 are SGHRS and YFSETQ. Deletions cut 7 bases from V and 3 bases from J, with 16 bases between. The CDR3 region is CASERGGAYTEAFF. The CDR3, as DNA: TGCGCCAGCGAGAGGGGGGGAGCGTACACTGAAGCTTTCTTT. Drawing the rest from reference TRBV5-1 and TRBJ1-1, the complete variable domain is KAGVTQTPRYLIKTRGQQVTLSCSPISGHRSVSWYQQTPGQGLQFLFEYFSETQRNKGNFPGRFSGRQFSNSRSEMNVSTLELGDSALYLCASERGGAYTEAFFGQGTRLTVV.

The chain joins TRBV18 to TRBJ1-6; D may be TRBD1 (6 bases). Germline CDR1 is KGHSH and CDR2 is LQKENI. Trimming removed 4 bases at V and 10 bases at J, with 14 bases between. The CDR3 consists of 14 residues. In DNA form, the CDR3 reads TGTGCCAGCTCACTCCCAGGGGTTGACTCACCCCTCCACTTT. It specifies CASSLPGVDSPLHF.

The chain carries TRBV5-1 and TRBJ2-3; weak D call: TRBD1 (6 bases). Trimming pared 2 bases from V and 5 bases from J, leaving 12 bases between. The CDR3 sequence is 14 residues long. The germline CDR1 and CDR2 sequences are SGHRS and YFSETQ. The CDR3 DNA follows: TGCGCCAGCAGCTTAAACCAGGGGCAAGATACGCAGTATTTT. This encodes CASSLNQGQDTQYF. The full variable domain, rest sourced from reference TRBV5-1 and TRBJ2-3, is KAGVTQTPRYLIKTRGQQVTLSCSPISGHRSVSWYQQTPGQGLQFLFEYFSETQRNKGNFPGRFSGRQFSNSRSEMNVSTLELGDSALYLCASSLNQGQDTQYFGPGTRLTVL.

V usage is TRBV5-1 and J usage is TRBJ2-7, with D possibly matching TRBD2 (7 bases). Between the trimmed V and J ends, which lost 2 bases and 4 bases, there was a span of 16 bases. The CDR3 has 15 amino acids. Germline loops: CDR1 SGHRS, CDR2 YFSETQ. In DNA form, the CDR3 reads TGCGCCAGCAGCTTCAACGGGGGGCCCAATTACGAGCAGTACTTC. Translation gives CASSFNGGPNYEQYF.

This rearrangement joins TRBV30 to TRBJ1-5; D not resolved. CDR3 length equals 12 residues. Germline lookup yields CDR1 GTSNPN and CDR2 SVGIG (reference sequence). V lost 0 bases and J lost 5, with 5 bases in between. CDR3 residues: CAWSVRDQPQHF. The CDR3 region has the DNA TGTGCCTGGAGTGTACGGGATCAGCCCCAGCATTTT.

CDR3 protein: CASSDLPGTGAQNTEAFF. The CDR3 DNA sequence: TGCGCCAGCAGCGACTTACCCGGGACAGGGGCCCAGAACACTGAAGCTTTCTTT. The rearrangement links TRBV5-1 to TRBJ1-1; TRBD1 agrees at 10 bases. V lost 4 bases, J lost 1 base, and 13 bases stayed unmatched. Germline loops: CDR1 SGHRS, CDR2 YFSETQ. The CDR3 consists of 18 residues.

The chain employs TRBV2 and TRBJ1-6, with TRBD1 identical over 7 bases. Looked up from germline, CDR1 is SNHLY and CDR2 is FYNNEI. After removal of 5 bases from V and 0 bases from J, the junction contained 4 bases not matched to a gene. CDR3 length: 16 amino acids. The CDR3 nucleotides read TGTGCCAGCAGTTTGACAGGGAACTCCTATAATTCACCCCTCCACTTT. Translating it yields CASSLTGNSYNSPLHF.

The chain combines TRBV15 with TRBJ2-7; no clear D. CDR3 length equals 15 residues. Looked up from germline, CDR1 is LNHNV and CDR2 is YYDKDF (reference sequence). The V and J ends lost 1 base and 9 bases respectively, with 19 bases between them. The CDR3 DNA reads TGTGCCACCAGCAGAGCTGGGCGCCTAAGCCTAGGGCAGTACTTC. Its protein is CATSRAGRLSLGQYF.

This chain joins TRBV6-6 and TRBJ2-3; D not certain. This CDR3 is 13 amino acids long. CDR1 is MNHNY, CDR2 SVGAGI, per germline (reference sequence). Deletions cut 4 bases from V and 4 bases from J, with 9 bases between. Written as DNA, the CDR3 is TGTGCCAGCAGTTGGCTAGAAGCAGATACGCAGTATTTT. It yields the protein CASSWLEADTQYF.

The chain carries TRBV19 and TRBJ2-7, with 9 bases fitting TRBD1. This CDR3 contains 15 residues. J was trimmed by 6 bases and V by 6 bases; bases with no gene match: 12. The V gene's germline CDR1 is LNHDA and CDR2 SQIVND (reference sequence). Written as DNA, the CDR3 is TGTGCCAGTAGCAACCTGGGACAGGGCCTGAGCGAGCAGTACTTC. As protein: CASSNLGQGLSEQYF.

This rearrangement joins TRBV4-2 to TRBJ2-7, with TRBD1 matching 10 bases. This CDR3 has 16 amino acids. Germline trimming cut 4 bases from V and 1 base from J; bases unmatched to any gene: 7. Germline V lookup: CDR1 LGHNA, CDR2 YNFKEQ. The CDR3 DNA reads TGTGCCAGCAGCCGAGGCGGACAGGGGGATTCCTACGAGCAGTACTTC. Its translation is CASSRGGQGDSYEQYF.

The CDR3 sequence: CASSGNRGQGTYSNQPQHF. CDR3 coding DNA: TGTGCCAGCAGTGGCAACCGGGGACAGGGGACGTATAGCAATCAGCCCCAGCATTTT. The chain employs TRBV6-1 and TRBJ1-5; 10 positions match TRBD1. This CDR3 has 19 amino acids. The ends lost 4 bases at V and 0 bases at J; junction bases unmatched: 12. Germline CDR1 and CDR2: MNHNS and SASEGT.

The CDR3 here is CASSRGGGYTF. The CDR3 coding sequence is TGTGCCAGCAGTAGAGGTGGTGGCTACACCTTC. The rearrangement links TRBV7-9 to TRBJ1-2; D unclear. V dropped 6 bases and J dropped 7 bases, with 9 bases sitting between them. The CDR3 extends over 11 amino acids. CDR1 and CDR2 from the germline V gene are SEHNR and FQNEAQ (reference sequence).

This clone turned up a few times. This chain joins TRBV2 and TRBJ1-4, with D unclear. CDR3 length equals 11 residues. Between the trimmed V and J ends, which lost 2 bases and 11 bases, there was a span of 6 bases. Germline lookup yields CDR1 SNHLY and CDR2 FYNNEI. The CDR3 reads CASSETQKLFF. The DNA for the CDR3 is TGTGCCAGCAGTGAAACGCAGAAACTGTTTTTT.

The chain is built from TRBV5-1 and TRBJ1-3; maybe TRBD1 (5 bases). This CDR3 spans 13 amino acids. The germline V and J ends were trimmed by 5 bases and 9 bases, with 15 bases remaining between them. Germline CDR1 is SGHRS and CDR2 is YFSETQ. The CDR3 reads CASSFGTGSTIYF. In DNA, the CDR3 is TGCGCCAGCAGTTTCGGGACCGGGAGCACCATATATTTT.

The rearrangement links TRBV13 to TRBJ2-5, with a possible D match to TRBD2 (7 bases). The germline gives CDR1 PRHDT, CDR2 FYEKMQ (reference sequence). Trimming left V 9 bases short and J 0 bases short, with 14 bases between. CDR3 size: 14 residues. CDR3 coding DNA: TGTGCCAGTAGGAACGGGGGGCACCAAGAGACCCAGTACTTC. It encodes CASRNGGHQETQYF.

The rearrangement joins TRBV6-6 to TRBJ1-2; D unresolved. This CDR3 region has 14 residues. V lost 7 bases to trimming and J lost 4 bases, with 16 bases between them. Germline V lookup: CDR1 MNHNY, CDR2 SVGAGI (reference sequence). CDR3 sequence reads: CASKSTETPYGYTF. The CDR3 bases are TGTGCCAGCAAAAGTACGGAGACCCCCTATGGCTACACCTTC.

The chain combines TRBV2 with TRBJ1-4, with D unclear. Between the trimmed V and J ends, which lost 7 bases and 5 bases, there was a span of 14 bases. The length of the CDR3 is 14 residues. Germline V gives CDR1 SNHLY, CDR2 FYNNEI. The CDR3 DNA reads TGTGCCAGCACCGTTAGCGACGGGAATGAAAAACTGTTTTTT. This encodes CASTVSDGNEKLFF. Together with reference TRBV2 and TRBJ1-4, the CDR3 gives the full variable domain: EPEVTQTPSHQVTQMGQEVILRCVPISNHLYFYWYRQILGQKVEFLVSFYNNEISEKSEIFDDQFSVERPDGSNFTLKIRSTKLEDSAMYFCASTVSDGNEKLFFGSGTQLSVL.

The chain joins TRBV7-9 to TRBJ1-5; 11 bases align to TRBD1. Trimming took 4 bases from V and 7 from J; bases not matched to a gene: 12. This CDR3 spans 17 amino acids. Germline V lookup: CDR1 SEHNR, CDR2 FQNEAQ (reference sequence). The CDR3 bases are TGTGCCAGCAGCTCCTGGCTTGGGACAGGGGGGAGACAGCCCCAGCATTTT. Amino acids: CASSSWLGTGGRQPQHF. Drawing the rest from reference TRBV7-9 and TRBJ1-5, the complete variable domain is DTGVSQNPRHKITKRGQNVTFRCDPISEHNRLYWYRQTLGQGPEFLTYFQNEAQLEKSRLLSDRFSAERPKGSFSTLEIQRTEQGDSAMYLCASSSWLGTGGRQPQHFGDGTRLSIL.

The V and J genes are TRBV5-1 and TRBJ2-1; a weak D match, TRBD1 (6 bases). The CDR3 runs to 15 residues. Per germline, CDR1 SGHRS and CDR2 YFSETQ. V lost 1 base to trimming and J lost 4 bases, with 12 bases between them. The DNA of the CDR3 is TGCGCCAGCAGCTTGCAGGGGACGGAATACAATGAGCAGTTCTTC. Translating gives CASSLQGTEYNEQFF.

The chain joins TRBV16 to TRBJ1-1, with D possibly being TRBD1 (5 bases). The CDR3 is made up of 12 amino acids. V was clipped by 0 bases and J by 8 bases, with 7 bases between them. Germline V gene lookup returns CDR1 KGHSY and CDR2 FQNENV. CDR3 in DNA: TGTGCCAGCAGCCAATCGAAGGGGGAAGCTTTCTTT. It codes for CASSQSKGEAFF.

The rearrangement uses TRBV6-6 and TRBJ1-1, with a tentative D call TRBD1 (6 bases). The CDR3 has 13 residues. Trimming removed 10 bases at V and 0 bases at J, with 12 bases between. Germline CDR1 and CDR2: MNHNY and SVGAGI (reference sequence). The CDR3 coding sequence is TGTGCCATTAGGACAGAAATGAACACTGAAGCTTTCTTT. Encoded protein: CAIRTEMNTEAFF.

The chain couples TRBV6-4 to TRBJ1-1, with D uncertain. The CDR3 covers 13 residues. CDR1 is MRHNA, CDR2 SNTAGT, per germline. V gave up 5 bases and J gave up 1 base, with 8 bases separating them. In nucleotides, the CDR3 is TGTGCCAGCAGTCTCCAGACGAACACTGAAGCTTTCTTT. This translates into CASSLQTNTEAFF.